This T cell receptor beta chain was captured in a study of spatial heterogeneity in lung cancer. Regarding time point: sample taken at primary tumor resection. Tumor, nontumor lung or frozen PBMC supplied whole RNA that was sequenced unsorted. Concerning this clonotype itself: Its target is not known.

Germline V gene data show CDR1 as MNHEY and CDR2 as SMNVEV (reference sequence). Trimming pared 4 bases from V and 5 bases from J, leaving 12 bases between. The CDR3 runs 14 residues. Overall study results and limits: Ubiquitous expanded tumor TCRs showed up in blood more at resection than follow-up.

A distinct unique molecular identifier was carried by each TCR cDNA molecule. Via MiXCR, TCRdb re-called the 5' RACE reads, giving one row per CDR3 protein. The sample has more than 80,000 distinct CDR3 sequences; approximately 12% are singletons. The rearrangement uses TRBV27 and TRBJ2-4; TRBD1 or TRBD2 may be the D gene (5 bases each). This TCR came from a male donor with early-stage non-small cell lung cancer. The sample consisted of PBMCs, taken at surgery. In nucleotides, the CDR3 is TGTGCCAGCAGTTCGGGACCTGGGGAAAACATTCAGTACTTC. Residues: CASSSGPGENIQYF.